This note documents a single TCR beta chain sequence. What antigen it recognizes has not been identified. No much larger clone is present one base from it, and per-base qualities are unavailable. Stable Graves' hyperthyroidism was defined as no progression to ophthalmopathy during 18 months of follow-up. The hyperthyroidism patients were between 18 and 65 years old and newly diagnosed, with a disease duration of less than 2 months. The study excluded patients with uncontrolled infections, other autoimmune diseases, pregnancy or lactation. Diagnoses relied on clinical symptoms, serum thyroxine and TRAb, thyroid ultrasound and orbital computed tomography. Ficoll-Paque density gradient centrifugation was used to isolate PBMCs from about 9 ml of fresh peripheral blood. Total RNA was extracted with Trizol reagent, and quality was checked on an Agilent 2100 Bioanalyzer. The data originate from a study of T cells in Graves' hyperthyroidism and ophthalmopathy (dated by TCRdb to the late 2010s). As for the study more broadly: Peripheral blood samples were taken at the time of initial diagnosis, prior to any treatment. To identify distinguishing TCR V-J signatures, a discovery cohort of 95 to 100 patients was used, comprising 43 with Graves' ophthalmopathy and some 60 with stable Graves' hyperthyroidism. An independent validation cohort of around 19 hyperthyroidism patients and about 15 patients who later progressed to ophthalmopathy tested prospective prediction of ophthalmopathy. For training and testing, the 100 patients in the discovery cohort were randomly divided in a 7:3 ratio. In about 6 Graves' hyperthyroidism patients, the study also compared T-cell repertoires from thyroid tissue with T-cell repertoires from blood. After blood sampling, hyperthyroidism patients were treated with methimazole at a starting dose of 30 mg daily, and ophthalmopathy patients were treated with high-dose intravenous methylprednisolone. TCR Vbeta CDR3 sequencing of 130 to 150 peripheral blood samples (roughly 43 ophthalmopathy, 75 to 85 hyperthyroidism and roughly 17 progressor patients) is reported in the paper.

The TCR beta CDR3 regions were amplified from the RNA transcripts. A first-round RT-PCR of the TCR CDR3 used the HTBI primer set with the Qiagen OneStep RT-PCR kit. Libraries were constructed in a second round of multiplex PCR, after which size selection and purification were performed. Sequencing of the libraries was done on an Illumina HiSeq2000 using paired-end 100 bp reads. Turning to the authors' computational methods: SOAPnuke was used to process the raw data, removing reads that contained adapters or uncalled bases, had a mean Phred below 15, or lacked an exact match to the constant primer or identifier. COPE v1.2.5 was used to merge high-quality paired reads, and clonotypes were defined as unique nucleotide sequences. MiTCR v1.1 was used to align the clonotypes against IMGT TRBV, TRBD and TRBJ reference segments. The analysis included only V-J combinations with a frequency above 0.0001, which together covered 99% to 99.2% of the repertoires. A TCS score was defined as the ratio between F50 (clonal expansion) and ExV (chaos), using BLOSUM62-based TCRdist between CDR3 peptides within each V-J. Welch's t-statistics and random forest reduced some 510 V-J features to roughly 13, which were used in a naive Bayes classifier (R e1071). Using fastp at Q25 and MiXCR, TCRdb reprocessed the public reads and kept productive beta chains. All rows with the same CDR3 protein become a single entry with the most common DNA and genes. The V and J calls were determined by TCRdb, not by the authors. This sample lists fewer than 350,000 distinct CDR3 sequences; roughly 20% were detected once. The ten largest clones take up approximately 54% of the sample.

General conclusions and limits of the study: In validation, the model predicted progression to ophthalmopathy a median of around six months before onset, with approximately 68% sensitivity and 72.22% specificity. A 13 V-J signature model separated ophthalmopathy from stable hyperthyroidism, with roughly 88% sensitivity and 81.08% specificity in cross-validation and 80%/75% in testing. Most expanded thyroid clonotypes (frequency above 0.001) were also detected in blood, suggesting blood repertoires may reflect thyroid immune responses. Sample size was not statistically predetermined, and investigators were not blinded to group allocation.

Sequencing used blood. The clonotype was recovered from a woman aged 50 to 65 with Graves' hyperthyroidism.

The DNA reads as follows: TGTGCCAGCGTGGCGCTTGGGGAAGCTTTCTTT. It codes for CASVALGEAFF. Here the chain combines TRBV14 and TRBJ1-1, with an unclear D gene assignment. The CDR3 covers 11 residues, taking in both the cysteine and the phenylalanine. Of all the DNA, just the CDR3 is kept, 33 bases in frame from base 1. V is cut by 8 bases and J by 8 bases, and the space between the germline ends is 12 bases. CDR1 and CDR2 are drawn from the germline V gene: SGHDN, FVKESK.